The 10 T cell receptor beta chains listed next were all sequenced from one sample in a study of blood T cell repertoires in COVID-19 (dated by TCRdb to the early 2020s). The library came from the immunoSEQ multiplex PCR assay. The table was pulled from immuneACCESS by TCRdb, which kept in-frame rearrangements only. Such tables lose some clones; where checked, under half of the loss comes from unresolved V genes, and the rest has no known cause. The sample data list about 200,000 clones, and 75% to 85% of these were observed just once. Jointly, the top ten make up roughly 12% of the sample. The sequenced sample was peripheral blood. The receptors here all came from a human donor in a cohort sampled during active COVID-19.

This rearrangement joins TRBV7-2 to TRBJ1-2; D is unresolved. The V end lost 6 bases, the J end lost 4 bases, and 9 bases lay between the germline ends. Germline values: CDR1 SGHTA, CDR2 FQGNSA. CDR3 size: 12 residues. The CDR3 DNA follows: TGTGCCAGCAGAAGAGAGGGCTATGGCTACACCTTC. Translated: CASRREGYGYTF.

The chain uses TRBV28 and TRBJ1-2; D gene uncertain. The V gene's germline CDR1 is MDHEN and CDR2 SYDVKM. With 8 bases removed from V and 2 bases from J, the gap between germline ends came to 9 bases. This CDR3 has 12 residues. CDR3 in amino acids: CASGELNYGYTF. The CDR3 DNA reads TGTGCCAGCGGGGAGCTAAACTATGGCTACACCTTC.

The chain links TRBV6-5 to TRBJ1-1, with 10 nucleotides matching TRBD1. This CDR3 region has 14 residues. CDR1 MNHEY and CDR2 SVGAGI come from the germline V gene. The V and J ends lost 6 bases and 4 bases, in that order; junction bases with no gene match: 5. CDR3 in amino acids: CASRPRQGATEAFF. DNA for the CDR3: TGTGCCAGCAGACCTAGACAGGGGGCCACTGAAGCTTTCTTT.

This sequence joins TRBV28 and TRBJ1-5; TRBD1 is a possible D gene (6 bases). This CDR3 has 16 residues. The germline V and J ends were trimmed by 1 base and 0 bases, with 10 bases remaining between them. CDR1 MDHEN and CDR2 SYDVKM come from the germline V gene. The CDR3 region has the DNA TGTGCCAGCAGTTTATCGACAGGATATAGCAATCAGCCCCAGCATTTT. The encoded protein is CASSLSTGYSNQPQHF.

This clone came up once. The rearrangement joins TRBV19 to TRBJ2-2; 7 positions match TRBD2. Per germline, CDR1 LNHDA and CDR2 SQIVND (reference sequence). J lost 4 bases, V lost 5 bases, and 4 bases had no gene match. The length of the CDR3 is 14 residues. For the CDR3, the DNA is TGTGCCAGTAGTCCCGAGCGGGGCACCGGGGAGCTGTTTTTT. This sequence encodes CASSPERGTGELFF. Using reference TRBV19 and TRBJ2-2 for the parts outside the CDR3, the full variable domain is DGGITQSPKYLFRKEGQNVTLSCEQNLNHDAMYWYRQDPGQGLRLIYYSQIVNDFQKGDIAEGYSVSREKKESFPLTVTSAQKNPTAFYLCASSPERGTGELFFGEGSRLTVL.

This clone was seen a few times. Here the CDR3 DNA reads TGTGCCAGCAGTTACGGGCAGGGGAGAGAGCTGACCCAGTACTTC. Translated, it gives CASSYGQGRELTQYF. This chain uses TRBV6-6 with TRBJ2-5, with a weak D call TRBD1 (6 bases). V dropped 2 bases and J dropped 7 bases, with 17 bases sitting between them. CDR3 size: 15 residues. Per the germline V gene, CDR1 is MNHNY and CDR2 is SVGAGI (reference sequence).

In its sample, this clone was seen once. Here the CDR3 reads CASSQDPRYEQYF. The CDR3 DNA reads TGTGCCAGCAGCCAAGATCCACGGTACGAGCAGTACTTC. V usage is TRBV14 and J usage is TRBJ2-7; D ambiguous. Germline V gives CDR1 SGHDN, CDR2 FVKESK. The CDR3 runs to 13 residues. Deletions cut 0 bases from V and 4 bases from J, with 7 bases between.

The rearrangement links TRBV12-3 or TRBV12-4 to TRBJ2-3, with D tentatively TRBD2 (5 bases). CDR3 length: 13 residues. The ends were cut back, 1 base at V and 3 bases at J, with 5 bases in the middle. The CDR3 region is CASSLGTTDTQYF. The CDR3 nucleotides read TGTGCCAGCAGTTTAGGGACTACAGATACGCAGTATTTT.

This clone was found once. V usage is TRBV9 and J usage is TRBJ1-5; possible D gene TRBD1, 5 bases. From germline, CDR1 is SGDLS and CDR2 YYNGEE. This CDR3 comprises 15 residues. Trimming pared 0 bases from V and 3 bases from J, leaving 10 bases between. CDR3 region: CASSVGSGLNQPQHF. For the CDR3, the DNA is TGTGCCAGCAGCGTAGGATCAGGGCTCAATCAGCCCCAGCATTTT.

Concerning this clone: This likely comes from a read error, as the CDR3 has no conserved phenylalanine or tryptophan at its end. The limits of the CDR3 on the DNA are not certain, so only TCRdb's listed CDR3 is given. This chain connects TRBV20-1 to TRBJ1-6; the table assigns TRBD1, which was not confirmed against the DNA. The germline CDR1 and CDR2 sequences are DFQATT and SNEGSKA (reference sequence). The CDR3 length is 11 residues, termini included. The CDR3 spells CSAQGQGGPLE.